The rows below give T cell receptor beta chains drawn from one sample of a study of blood T cell repertoires in COVID-19. Sequencing was performed with immunoSEQ multiplex PCR; in TCRdb, only in-frame clones are kept and a portion is missing. The table has fewer than 80,000 clones, 85% to 90% seen once; the top ten hold approximately 5%. Material: peripheral blood. The origin of the receptors is a woman in her 50s with active COVID-19. CDR3s include the opening cysteine and the closing phenylalanine or tryptophan. The D gene is left open where the match is weak. Clone size is not always given. Where it is, it says once, few, many or a class for expanded clones.

CASSPGQGARTEAFF | TGTGCCAGCAGCCCCGGACAGGGGGCGAGGACTGAAGCTTTCTTT | once | TRBD1 | TRBJ1-1 | TRBV3-1/TRBV3-2
CASSLTGGTEAFF | TGTGCCAGCAGCTTAACCGGGGGCACTGAAGCTTTCTTT | NA | NA | TRBJ1-1 | TRBV6-6
CASSLTGSGNYGYTF | TGTGCCAGCAGTTTAACAGGGTCGGGTAACTATGGCTACACCTTC | NA | NA | TRBJ1-2 | TRBV27
CASSKGLAGVGDNEQFF | TGTGCCAGCAGCAAGGGACTAGCGGGAGTCGGGGACAATGAGCAGTTCTTC | NA | TRBD2 | TRBJ2-1 | TRBV11-2
CASSERGEQFF | TGTGCCAGCAGTGAAAGGGGGGAGCAGTTCTTC | NA | NA | TRBJ2-1 | TRBV2
CASSREGSSGNTIYF | TGTGCCAGCAGTCGGGAGGGCTCCTCTGGAAACACCATATATTTT | NA | NA | TRBJ1-3 | TRBV6-4
CASIAGGTEAFF | TGTGCCAGTATCGCGGGAGGGACTGAAGCTTTCTTT | NA | NA | TRBJ1-1 | TRBV19
CASSWGLAGGFNEQFF | TGTGCCAGCAGCTGGGGACTAGCGGGAGGCTTCAATGAGCAGTTCTTC | NA | TRBD2 | TRBJ2-1 | TRBV5-6
CASSLIGGIDPHEQFF | TGTGCCAGCAGCTTAATCGGCGGGATAGACCCGCATGAGCAGTTCTTC | NA | NA | TRBJ2-1 | TRBV7-3
CASSSTGTAHEQYF | TGTGCCAGCAGTTCGACCGGGACAGCACACGAGCAGTACTTC | NA | TRBD1 | TRBJ2-7 | TRBV6-5
CASSQVEPGELFF | TGCGCCAGCAGCCAAGTTGAGCCCGGGGAGCTGTTTTTT | NA | NA | TRBJ2-2 | TRBV4-1
CASSLSSGGADTQYF | TGTGCCAGCAGCTTATCTAGCGGGGGAGCAGATACGCAGTATTTT | NA | TRBD2 | TRBJ2-3 | TRBV7-9
CATSSSGNQPQHF | TGTGCCACCAGCTCCTCGGGGAATCAGCCCCAGCATTTT | NA | NA | TRBJ1-5 | TRBV15
CASSLVPGSTDTQYF | TGCGCCAGCAGCTTGGTTCCGGGAAGCACAGATACGCAGTATTTT | NA | NA | TRBJ2-3 | TRBV5-1
CAISGGLVYAGELFF | TGTGCCATCAGTGGGGGACTAGTTTACGCCGGGGAGCTGTTTTTT | NA | TRBD2 | TRBJ2-2 | TRBV10-3
CASSHSRDSYEQYF | TGTGCCAGTAGTCATTCACGGGACTCCTACGAGCAGTACTTC | NA | NA | TRBJ2-7 | TRBV19
CASSLYGGEGETQYF | TGCGCCAGCAGCTTGTACGGAGGGGAGGGAGAGACCCAGTACTTC | NA | TRBD2 | TRBJ2-5 | TRBV5-1
CASTLLPTNEKLFF | TGTGCCAGCACTCTACTACCAACTAATGAAAAACTGTTTTTT | NA | NA | TRBJ1-4 | TRBV11-2
CASSATSSRETQYF | TGTGCCAGCAGCGCAACTAGCTCGAGAGAGACCCAGTACTTC | NA | NA | TRBJ2-5 | TRBV9
CATSIPGSSINGYTF | TGTGCCACCAGCATCCCGGGTTCCTCTATCAATGGCTACACCTTC | NA | NA | TRBJ1-2 | TRBV15
CASSTSGVTSYEQYF | TGTGCCAGCAGCACCAGCGGCGTGACCTCCTACGAGCAGTACTTC | NA | NA | TRBJ2-7 | TRBV7-3
CASSGQGHSYNEQFF | TGTGCCAGCAGTGGGCAGGGACATTCCTACAATGAGCAGTTCTTC | NA | NA | TRBJ2-1 | TRBV25-1
CASSIFTGGTGELFF | TGTGCCAGTAGTATCTTCACGGGAGGAACCGGGGAGCTGTTTTTT | NA | TRBD2 | TRBJ2-2 | TRBV19
CATSGWFMRGNTIYF | TGTGCCACCAGTGGCTGGTTTATGAGGGGAAACACCATATATTTT | NA | NA | TRBJ1-3 | TRBV24-1
CAWSSWAQGWDYGYTF | TGTGCCTGGAGTTCTTGGGCACAAGGCTGGGACTATGGCTACACCTTC | NA | NA | TRBJ1-2 | TRBV30
CASSLGLAGVNTGELFF | TGTGCCAGCAGCTTGGGACTAGCGGGAGTAAACACCGGGGAGCTGTTTTTT | NA | TRBD2 | TRBJ2-2 | TRBV7-7
CASSPPGLAKVGGELFF | TGTGCCAGCAGCCCACCGGGACTAGCTAAAGTAGGCGGGGAGCTGTTTTTT | NA | TRBD2 | TRBJ2-2 | TRBV9
CASSPGVAGNTIYF | TGTGCCAGCAGCCCAGGGGTTGCTGGAAACACCATATATTTT | once | NA | TRBJ1-3 | TRBV7-2
CASSTGQLRTGAFF | TGTGCCAGCAGTACGGGACAGTTGCGCACCGGAGCTTTCTTT | NA | TRBD1 | TRBJ1-1 | TRBV28
CASSETSGSSYEQYF | TGCGCCAGCAGCGAGACTAGCGGGAGCTCCTACGAGCAGTACTTC | once | TRBD2 | TRBJ2-7 | TRBV10-2
CATSDDGTGNQPQHF | TGTGCCACCAGTGACGACGGGACTGGCAATCAGCCCCAGCATTTT | NA | NA | TRBJ1-5 | TRBV24-1
CASSLLFPSGSRLNYNEQFF | TGTGCCAGTAGTCTCCTCTTTCCAAGCGGGAGCCGACTAAATTACAATGAGCAGTTCTTC | NA | TRBD2 | TRBJ2-1 | TRBV19
CASQGSRGAWEAFF | TGTGCCAGCCAGGGGAGTCGGGGAGCGTGGGAAGCTTTCTTT | NA | NA | TRBJ1-1 | TRBV7-8
CASSLTVWTGSYNEQFF | TGTGCCAGCAGCTTAACCGTTTGGACAGGGTCCTACAATGAGCAGTTCTTC | NA | TRBD1 | TRBJ2-1 | TRBV7-3
CASSQGGASEETQYF | TGTGCCAGCAGTCAAGGCGGGGCGTCCGAAGAGACCCAGTACTTC | once | NA | TRBJ2-5 | TRBV28
CASSPRTTGMLPPLHF | TGTGCCAGCTCACCACGAACTACGGGTATGTTGCCACCCCTCCACTTT | NA | NA | TRBJ1-6 | TRBV18
CASRIGTSGSHEQFF | TGTGCCAGCAGAATCGGGACTAGCGGGAGTCATGAGCAGTTCTTC | NA | TRBD2 | TRBJ2-1 | TRBV11-2
CASSDSGGSYGYTF | TGTGCCAGCAGTGACTCGGGGGGGTCCTATGGCTACACCTTC | NA | NA | TRBJ1-2 | TRBV6-4
CASSPGLAADTQYF | TGCGCCAGCAGCCCGGGACTAGCTGCAGATACGCAGTATTTT | NA | TRBD2 | TRBJ2-3 | TRBV5-1
CASSSSYEQYF | TGTGCCAGCAGCTCCTCCTACGAGCAGTACTTC | NA | NA | TRBJ2-7 | TRBV28
CASRTDNRGRVFF | TGTGCCAGCAGGACGGATAACAGGGGGCGCGTATTCTTC | NA | TRBD1 | TRBJ2-1 | TRBV2
CASYIGLNSYNEQFF | TGTGCCAGTTATATCGGACTGAACTCCTACAATGAGCAGTTCTTC | NA | NA | TRBJ2-1 | TRBV13
CASSVVAGGPGANVLTF | TGTGCCAGCAGTGTAGTAGCGGGAGGTCCTGGGGCCAACGTCCTGACTTTC | NA | TRBD2 | TRBJ2-6 | TRBV6-1
CASSPGQTLHF | TGTGCCAGCAGCCCGGGACAAACCCTCCACTTT | once | NA | TRBJ1-6 | TRBV3-1/TRBV3-2
CASSLWAGGPVEQYF | TGTGCCAGCAGCTTATGGGCGGGAGGGCCCGTCGAGCAGTACTTC | few | TRBD2 | TRBJ2-7 | TRBV7-6
CASSGTSGNLPLYNEQFF | TGCGCCAGCAGCGGTACTAGCGGGAACCTGCCCCTATACAATGAGCAGTTCTTC | NA | TRBD2 | TRBJ2-1 | TRBV5-1
CAITPGTGVHEQYF | TGTGCCATCACTCCCGGGACAGGGGTCCACGAGCAGTACTTC | NA | TRBD1 | TRBJ2-7 | TRBV10-3
CASSQDGQSTEAFF | TGTGCCAGCAGCCAAGATGGGCAATCCACTGAAGCTTTCTTT | once | NA | TRBJ1-1 | TRBV4-2
CASSRTGDDGNTIYF | TGTGCCAGTAGTCGGACAGGGGATGACGGAAACACCATATATTTT | NA | TRBD1 | TRBJ1-3 | TRBV19
CASSPRLAEGSYNEQFF | TGTGCCAGCAGCCCGAGACTAGCGGAGGGGTCCTACAATGAGCAGTTCTTC | NA | TRBD2 | TRBJ2-1 | TRBV9
CASSLRQAPGTYEQYF | TGTGCCAGCTCACTCCGACAGGCCCCAGGGACCTACGAGCAGTACTTC | NA | NA | TRBJ2-7 | TRBV18
CASSLQSGRAGELFF | TGTGCCAGCAGCTTACAAAGCGGGCGGGCCGGGGAGCTGTTTTTT | NA | NA | TRBJ2-2 | TRBV7-9
CASSLTGLAGYNEQFF | TGTGCCAGCAGCCTAACAGGGCTAGCGGGTTACAATGAGCAGTTCTTC | once | TRBD2 | TRBJ2-1 | TRBV7-3
CASSKGLGKSDTQYF | TGTGCCAGCAGTAAGGGACTCGGGAAGTCAGATACGCAGTATTTT | NA | NA | TRBJ2-3 | TRBV6-5
CASSLVEGYTF | TGTGCCAGCAGCTTAGTTGAGGGCTACACCTTC | NA | NA | TRBJ1-2 | TRBV7-2
CASSLYGGRASEQYF | TGTGCCAGCAGTTTATACGGCGGGAGGGCCTCCGAGCAGTACTTC | NA | TRBD2 | TRBJ2-7 | TRBV27
CASSTRGNEQFF | TGTGCCAGCAGTACCAGGGGCAATGAGCAGTTCTTC | NA | NA | TRBJ2-1 | TRBV12-3/TRBV12-4
CASSIQGVDGYTF | TGTGCCAGCAGTATACAGGGGGTGGATGGCTACACCTTC | NA | TRBD1 | TRBJ1-2 | TRBV12-3/TRBV12-4
CASSWTGLETQYF | TGTGCCAGCAGCTGGACAGGTTTAGAGACCCAGTACTTC | NA | TRBD1 | TRBJ2-5 | TRBV9
CASKLAQSSYEQYF | TGTGCCAGCAAACTAGCGCAGAGCTCCTACGAGCAGTACTTC | NA | TRBD2 | TRBJ2-7 | TRBV11-1